Included here is one T cell receptor beta chain sequence, with context. A much larger clone differs from this one at a single base, so this may be a read error. Trimming pared 1 base from V and 0 bases from J, leaving 15 bases between. Germline assignment: CDR1 SEHNR and CDR2 FQNEAQ (reference sequence). CDR3 length equals 17 residues. This sample is drawn from a study of metastatic and nonmetastatic thyroid tumors. No patient had received any treatment before thyroid surgery. MiXCR reprocessed the PCR reads for TCRdb. The sample yields around 18,000 clones, approximately 35% seen once. Sequencing was done on a sample of tumor tissue. The clonotype comes from a female donor with papillary thyroid cancer or a benign thyroid nodule (not recorded which). Some clones in this sample may be carry-over from other donors' samples. The chain employs TRBV7-9 and TRBJ2-5; D may be TRBD1 (5 bases). CDR3 nucleotide sequence: TGTGCCAGCAGCTTAGTAGGGCAGGGATTCCACCAAGAGACCCAGTACTTC. Translation: CASSLVGQGFHQETQYF.